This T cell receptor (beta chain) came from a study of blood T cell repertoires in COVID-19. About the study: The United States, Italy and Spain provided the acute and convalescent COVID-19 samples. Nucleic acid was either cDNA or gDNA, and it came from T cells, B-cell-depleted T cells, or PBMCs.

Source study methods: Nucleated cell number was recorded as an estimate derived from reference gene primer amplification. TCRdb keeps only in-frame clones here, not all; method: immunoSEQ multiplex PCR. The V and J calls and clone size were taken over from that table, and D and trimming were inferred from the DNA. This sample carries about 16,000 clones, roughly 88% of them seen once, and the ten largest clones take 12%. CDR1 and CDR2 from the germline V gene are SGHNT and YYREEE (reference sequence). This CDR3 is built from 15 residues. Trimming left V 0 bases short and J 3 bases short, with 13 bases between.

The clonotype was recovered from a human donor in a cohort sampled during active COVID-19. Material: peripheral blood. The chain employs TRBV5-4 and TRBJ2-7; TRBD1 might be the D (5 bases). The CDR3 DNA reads TGTGCCAGCAGCTTGGCCGCAGGGAATCGCTACGAGCAGTACTTC. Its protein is CASSLAAGNRYEQYF. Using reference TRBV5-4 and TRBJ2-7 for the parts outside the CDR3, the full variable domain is ETGVTQSPTHLIKTRGQQVTLRCSSQSGHNTVSWYQQALGQGPQFIFQYYREEENGRGNFPPRFSGLQFPNYSSELNVNALELDDSALYLCASSLAAGNRYEQYFGPGTRLTVT.